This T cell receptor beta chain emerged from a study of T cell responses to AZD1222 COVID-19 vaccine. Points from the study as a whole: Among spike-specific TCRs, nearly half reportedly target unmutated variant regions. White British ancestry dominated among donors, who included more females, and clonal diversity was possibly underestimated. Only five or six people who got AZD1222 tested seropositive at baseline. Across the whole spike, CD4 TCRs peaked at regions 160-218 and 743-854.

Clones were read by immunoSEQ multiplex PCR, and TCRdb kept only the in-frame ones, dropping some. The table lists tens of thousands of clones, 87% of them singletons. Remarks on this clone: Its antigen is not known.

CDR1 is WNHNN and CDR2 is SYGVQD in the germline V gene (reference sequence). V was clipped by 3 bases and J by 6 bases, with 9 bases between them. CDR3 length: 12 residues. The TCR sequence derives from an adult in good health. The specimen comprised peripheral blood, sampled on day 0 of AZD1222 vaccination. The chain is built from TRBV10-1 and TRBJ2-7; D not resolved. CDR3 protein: CASSDRVGEQYF. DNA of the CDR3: TGCGCCAGCAGTGATCGGGTAGGCGAGCAGTACTTC.